What follows are 32 T cell receptor beta chains derived from one specimen sequenced in a study of identical twins. TCRdb itself ran the 5' RACE reads through MiXCR, one entry per CDR3 protein. The repertoire holds approximately 890,000 distinct CDR3 sequences, with approximately 13% as singletons. These data also formed part of another study, on yellow fever vaccine responses in identical twins.

The sample taken for sequencing was PBMCs. The receptors derive from a woman under 30 in good health.

The sample holds a few counts of this clonotype. V usage is TRBV6-5 and J usage is TRBJ2-1; TRBD2 matches at 12 bases. The ends lost 4 bases at V and 1 base at J; junction bases unmatched: 8. The CDR3 is 18 residues long. CDR1 is MNHEY and CDR2 is SVGAGI in the germline V gene. CDR3 in DNA: TGTGCCAGCAGTTCAGGACTAGCGGGGCGGTTGTCCTACAATGAGCAGTTCTTC. This codes for CASSSGLAGRLSYNEQFF.

The chain links TRBV3-1 to TRBJ2-2; TRBD2 agrees at 8 bases. Germline trimming cut 0 bases from V and 7 bases from J; bases unmatched to any gene: 10. This CDR3 region has 17 residues. CDR1 and CDR2 (germline): LGHDT, YNNKEL (reference sequence). The CDR3 sequence is CASSQDVPAGVDGELFF. Here the CDR3 DNA reads TGTGCCAGCAGCCAAGATGTACCAGCGGGAGTTGACGGGGAGCTGTTTTTT.

Only a few counts were recorded for this clonotype. The chain joins TRBV11-2 to TRBJ2-7; D unclear. V lost 1 base, J lost 3 bases, and 10 bases lay in between. The CDR3 extends over 14 amino acids. CDR1 and CDR2 from the germline V gene are SGHAT and FQNNGV. CDR3 bases: TGTGCCAGCAGCTTAGGGGTACTGAACTACGAGCAGTACGTC. This gives the protein CASSLGVLNYEQYV.

This rearrangement joins TRBV24-1 to TRBJ2-1, with 10 bases aligning to TRBD2. This CDR3 contains 14 residues. The V segment lost 4 bases and the J segment 8 bases; nucleotides outside the gene matches: 4. Germline loops: CDR1 KGHDR, CDR2 SFDVKD. CDR3 in DNA: TGTGCCACCAGTGAGGCTAGCGGGAGACATGAGCAGTTCTTC. This sequence encodes CATSEASGRHEQFF.

This clonotype was seen only a few times. This chain joins TRBV25-1 and TRBJ1-1; a weak D match, TRBD1 (5 bases). CDR3 length equals 11 residues. CDR1 is MGHDK and CDR2 is SYGVNS in the germline V gene. The germline V and J ends were trimmed by 4 bases and 8 bases, with 8 bases remaining between them. CDR3 DNA: TGTGCCAGCAGTGCAGGACAAGAAGCTTTCTTT. It is translated as CASSAGQEAFF.

In its sample, this clonotype was seen a few times. The rearrangement joins TRBV7-9 to TRBJ2-1, with a possible D match to TRBD1 (6 bases). V lost 3 bases, J lost 10 bases, and 13 bases lay in between. Germline V gene lookup returns CDR1 SEHNR and CDR2 FQNEAQ (reference sequence). CDR3 size: 13 residues. CDR3: CASSLPDRREQFF. CDR3 DNA sequence: TGTGCCAGCAGCTTGCCAGACAGGAGAGAGCAGTTCTTC. Full variable domain (rest looked up from reference TRBV7-9 and TRBJ2-1): DTGVSQNPRHKITKRGQNVTFRCDPISEHNRLYWYRQTLGQGPEFLTYFQNEAQLEKSRLLSDRFSAERPKGSFSTLEIQRTEQGDSAMYLCASSLPDRREQFFGPGTRLTVL.

J is TRBJ2-7 and V is TRBV28, with 7 bases aligning to TRBD1. Germline values: CDR1 MDHEN, CDR2 SYDVKM. V gave up 7 bases and J gave up 1 base; unmatched junction bases: 7. This CDR3 contains 14 residues. The chain's CDR3 is CASTAGTASYEQYV. For the CDR3, the DNA is TGTGCCAGCACTGCCGGGACAGCTTCCTACGAGCAGTACGTC.

This clonotype has ten or more counts. The chain recombines TRBV10-3 with TRBJ2-1; 7 bases fit TRBD2. Germline-derived CDR1 and CDR2 are ENHRY and SYGVKD. The CDR3 sequence is 13 residues long. The trim removed 8 bases at V and 5 bases at J, leaving 6 bases unmatched. The CDR3 nucleotides are TGTGCCATCGGGGCTAGCGGCGACAATGAGCAGTTCTTC. It encodes CAIGASGDNEQFF.

CDR3: CASTERGGDGYTF. CDR3 in DNA: TGTGCCAGCACCGAGAGAGGGGGGGATGGCTACACCTTC. The chain links TRBV28 to TRBJ1-2; a weak D match, TRBD1 (6 bases). V was clipped by 7 bases and J by 6 bases, with 15 bases between them. Germline lookup yields CDR1 MDHEN and CDR2 SYDVKM. The CDR3 loop spans 13 amino acids.

At least ten counts were recorded for this clonotype. Here the CDR3 DNA reads TGCAGCGGAGTCATGGGACGGAAGAACACTGAAGCTTTCTTT. As protein: CSGVMGRKNTEAFF. The V and J genes are TRBV20-1 and TRBJ1-1, with D possibly being TRBD1 (5 bases). Per the germline V gene, CDR1 is DFQATT and CDR2 is SNEGSKA (reference sequence). This CDR3 region has 14 residues.

The chain uses TRBV5-1 and TRBJ2-7, with 9 bases fitting TRBD1. Losses at the gene ends were 4 bases for V and 4 bases for J; bases not matched to a gene: 9. The CDR3 covers 15 residues. Germline V gene data show CDR1 as SGHRS and CDR2 as YFSETQ. The CDR3 sequence is CASSDRQGVWYEQYF. CDR3 nucleotides: TGCGCCAGCAGCGATAGACAGGGGGTCTGGTACGAGCAGTACTTC.

The rearrangement links TRBV20-1 to TRBJ2-7; D is unclear. The CDR3 runs 11 residues. Trimming removed 3 bases at V and 3 bases at J, with 6 bases between. The germline V gene encodes CDR1 DFQATT and CDR2 SNEGSKA (reference sequence). The CDR3 region is CSARLDYEQYV. CDR3 sequence (DNA): TGCAGTGCTAGGCTCGACTACGAGCAGTACGTC.

This clonotype was observed at least ten times. Germline and junction disagree at one end, which may indicate a read error. The genes are TRBV4-1 and TRBJ2-1, with D possibly being TRBD1 (5 bases). The CDR3 has 15 amino acids. From germline, CDR1 is MGHRA and CDR2 YSYEKL. The CDR3 loop is CASSQDQGTRNEQFF. Written as DNA, the CDR3 is TGCGCCAGCAGTCAAGATCAGGGAACCCGCAATGAGCAGTTCTTC.

This clonotype was counted many times. The chain carries TRBV27 and TRBJ1-5, with D perhaps matching TRBD1 (5 bases). The germline V gene has CDR1 MNHEY and CDR2 SMNVEV (reference sequence). Trimming removed 3 bases from V and 6 bases from J, with 9 bases in between. CDR3 length: 13 amino acids. CDR3 amino acids: CASSLNGGQPQHF. CDR3 DNA: TGTGCCAGCAGTTTGAACGGGGGTCAGCCCCAGCATTTT.

This clonotype was observed at least ten times. The V gene is TRBV12-3 or TRBV12-4, the J gene TRBJ1-5; TRBD1 matches 9 bases. CDR3 length equals 15 residues. Unmatched junction bases numbered 8, after V lost 7 bases and J lost 4 bases. CDR3 in amino acids: CASNPGQGTNQPQHF. CDR3 sequence (DNA): TGTGCCAGCAATCCGGGACAGGGAACTAATCAGCCCCAGCATTTT.

This clonotype has more than one count but fewer than ten. The chain is built from TRBV20-1 and TRBJ2-1; 11 bases are shared with TRBD1. After removal of 6 bases from V and 6 bases from J, the junction contained 1 base not matched to a gene. The CDR3 contains 12 residues. Germline CDR1 DFQATT, CDR2 SNEGSKA (reference sequence). CDR3 sequence reads: CSAGQGVNEQFF. CDR3 DNA: TGCAGTGCGGGACAGGGGGTCAATGAGCAGTTCTTC.

The chain uses TRBV11-2 and TRBJ2-7, with 9 bases fitting TRBD2. The CDR3 runs 14 residues. Germline values: CDR1 SGHAT, CDR2 FQNNGV. V lost 1 base and J lost 6; bases outside the gene matches: 4. Written as DNA, the CDR3 is TGTGCCAGCAGCTTAGGAGCGGGAGGCCCCGAGCAGTACTTC. This gives the protein CASSLGAGGPEQYF.

This clonotype was counted at least ten times. The chain couples TRBV12-3 or TRBV12-4 to TRBJ2-2, with no clear D. The CDR3 extends over 15 amino acids. Trimming left V 2 bases short and J 2 bases short, with 9 bases between. The CDR3 protein is CASSLIQVNTGELFF. CDR3 in DNA: TGTGCCAGCAGTTTAATCCAGGTTAACACCGGGGAGCTGTTTTTT.

J is TRBJ2-7 and V is TRBV2, with TRBD2 identical over 11 bases. CDR1 and CDR2 from the germline V gene are SNHLY and FYNNEI. Unmatched junction bases numbered 6, after V lost 2 bases and J lost 6 bases. This CDR3 region has 15 residues. As DNA, the CDR3 is TGTGCCAGCAGTGAACTTAGCGGGAGGGCCAGCGAGCAGTACTTC. This sequence encodes CASSELSGRASEQYF.

The rearrangement links TRBV12-3 or TRBV12-4 to TRBJ2-3; 12 bases are shared with TRBD2. The CDR3 is made up of 17 amino acids. The V gene end was trimmed by 5 bases and the J gene end by 6 bases; junction bases not matched to a gene: 12. CDR3 nucleotides: TGTGCCAGCAGTCAACGGGCTAGCGGGAGGGCATTGGATACGCAGTATTTT. Its protein product is CASSQRASGRALDTQYF.

This sequence joins TRBV20-1 and TRBJ1-1; perhaps TRBD1 as D (5 bases). Germline loops: CDR1 DFQATT, CDR2 SNEGSKA (reference sequence). The CDR3 length is 11 residues. V lost 5 bases and J lost 7, with 11 bases in between. CDR3 nucleotide sequence: TGCAGTGCTGACCAGGGAGATGAAGCTTTCTTT. This codes for CSADQGDEAFF.

The genes are TRBV2 and TRBJ2-1, with 11 positions matching TRBD2. J was trimmed by 4 bases and V by 6 bases; bases with no gene match: 8. The CDR3 runs 16 residues. CDR1 and CDR2 (germline): SNHLY, FYNNEI. Here the CDR3 reads CASSRGIAGGYNEQFF. DNA of the CDR3: TGTGCCAGCAGCCGCGGGATAGCGGGGGGGTACAATGAGCAGTTCTTC. The full variable domain, rest sourced from reference TRBV2 and TRBJ2-1, is EPEVTQTPSHQVTQMGQEVILRCVPISNHLYFYWYRQILGQKVEFLVSFYNNEISEKSEIFDDQFSVERPDGSNFTLKIRSTKLEDSAMYFCASSRGIAGGYNEQFFGPGTRLTVL.

The sample holds a few counts of this clonotype. V is TRBV4-1 and J is TRBJ2-3; 10 bases are shared with TRBD1. V dropped 3 bases and J dropped 1; count of bases not matched to a gene: 4. The length of the CDR3 is 16 residues. Germline V gene sequence: CDR1 MGHRA, CDR2 YSYEKL. The CDR3 sequence is CASSHPGTGGTDTQYF. Here the CDR3 DNA reads TGCGCCAGCAGCCACCCCGGGACAGGGGGCACAGATACGCAGTATTTT.

This clonotype was picked up many times. This chain connects TRBV6-5 to TRBJ1-2, with 11 bases that match TRBD1. V lost 1 base, J lost 4 bases, and 5 bases stayed unmatched. The CDR3 extends over 16 amino acids. Germline V gives CDR1 MNHEY, CDR2 SVGAGI. This CDR3 reads CASSYLRTGGGYGYTF. DNA of the CDR3: TGTGCCAGCAGTTACTTAAGGACAGGGGGCGGCTATGGCTACACCTTC.

This clonotype showed up many times. The chain couples TRBV12-3 or TRBV12-4 to TRBJ2-5; tentative D call: TRBD2 (5 bases). Trimming took 3 bases from V and 7 from J, leaving 9 bases between them. The CDR3 extends over 12 amino acids. CDR3 region: CASSFSAGTQYF. The CDR3 nucleotides are TGTGCCAGCAGTTTTTCCGCGGGGACCCAGTACTTC.

The rearrangement links TRBV10-3 to TRBJ2-7; TRBD2 agrees at 9 bases. Germline CDR1 is ENHRY and CDR2 is SYGVKD. The trim removed 7 bases at V and 6 bases at J, leaving 7 bases unmatched. The CDR3 length is 13 residues. The CDR3 DNA reads as TGTGCCATCAATAGCGGGAGCCATCCCGAGCAGTACTTC. This encodes CAINSGSHPEQYF.

This clonotype was seen more than once but under ten times. This sequence joins TRBV12-3 or TRBV12-4 and TRBJ1-2; D possibly corresponds to TRBD1 (5 bases). Trimming left V 5 bases short and J 2 bases short, with 12 bases between. The CDR3 extends over 14 amino acids. CDR3 loop: CASSVQGSNYGYTF. The CDR3, as DNA: TGTGCCAGCAGTGTCCAGGGTTCCAACTATGGCTACACCTTC.

The V gene is TRBV18, the J gene TRBJ1-2; no definite D call. CDR1 and CDR2 from the germline V gene are KGHSH and LQKENI. The CDR3 contains 15 residues. Between the trimmed V and J ends, which lost 3 bases and 2 bases, there was a span of 13 bases. CDR3 nucleotides: TGTGCCAGCTCACCGGGCGTGGATCAGAACTATGGCTACACCTTC. Translation gives CASSPGVDQNYGYTF. Full variable domain (outside the CDR3, taken from reference TRBV18 and TRBJ1-2): NAGVMQNPRHLVRRRGQEARLRCSPMKGHSHVYWYRQLPEEGLKFMVYLQKENIIDESGMPKERFSAEFPKEGPSILRIQQVVRGDSAAYFCASSPGVDQNYGYTFGSGTRLTVV.

This clonotype was seen ten or more times. The junction departs from the called germline gene at one end, perhaps through a read error. The chain couples TRBV9 to TRBJ2-2; unclear D gene. CDR1 and CDR2 (germline): SGDLS, YYNGEE. The CDR3 length is 12 residues. CDR3 sequence (DNA): TGTGCCAGCAGAAGGAACGCCGGGGAGCTGTTTTTT. It codes for CASRRNAGELFF.

In this sample, this clonotype turned up many times. The V gene is TRBV12-3 or TRBV12-4, the J gene TRBJ2-1, with TRBD2 matching 14 bases. J gave up 8 bases and V 5 bases, and 5 bases lay outside the gene matches. This CDR3 spans 15 amino acids. CDR3 in DNA: TGTGCCAGCAGTCCCGGGACTAGCGGGAGCTATGAGCAGTTCTTC. Translation gives CASSPGTSGSYEQFF.

This clonotype was observed many times. This chain joins TRBV24-1 and TRBJ2-7, with 10 bases fitting TRBD1. The trim removed 3 bases at V and 6 bases at J, leaving 7 bases unmatched. The germline V gene has CDR1 KGHDR and CDR2 SFDVKD. The CDR3 is 15 residues long. The CDR3 loop reads CATSDAGQGIREQYF. CDR3 sequence (DNA): TGTGCCACCAGTGATGCGGGACAGGGGATCCGCGAGCAGTACTTC.

On this clonotype: A junction boundary mismatches the germline segment, possibly from a read error. The CDR3: CSARGPEPPF. The CDR3 DNA reads TGCAGTGCTAGAGGTCCGGAACCTCCCTTT. The chain uses TRBV20-1 and TRBJ1-1, with no clear D. In germline, CDR1 is DFQATT, CDR2 SNEGSKA (reference sequence). This CDR3 is 10 amino acids long.